These T cell receptor beta chains were read from a single sample in a study of spatial heterogeneity in lung cancer. TCRdb analysed the 5' RACE reads with MiXCR anew, one entry per CDR3 protein. Seen here are around 26,000 distinct CDR3 sequences, under 10% observed once, and the top ten hold 7.7%. Sample: lung tumor tissue, taken at surgery. These receptors originate from a male donor with early-stage non-small cell lung cancer. CDR3s leave out the opening cysteine and the closing phenylalanine or tryptophan. The D gene is left open where the match is weak.

j_gene	v_gene	d_gene	CDR3aa
TRBJ1-5	TRBV12-3/TRBV12-4	NA	ASSTDWTANQPQH
TRBJ2-1	TRBV7-9	NA	ASSLGTDPSNNEQF
TRBJ2-3	TRBV29-1	NA	SDSSSTDTQY
TRBJ2-1	TRBV19	TRBD1	ASSMLDRAYNEQF
TRBJ1-1	TRBV5-1	NA	ASSGTVNTEAF
TRBJ1-4	TRBV15	NA	ATSRIRLDDEKLF
TRBJ2-1	TRBV6-2/TRBV6-3	TRBD1	ASSAQGAKNEQF
TRBJ2-7	TRBV20-1	TRBD1	SALGGRSSYEQY
TRBJ2-1	TRBV6-2/TRBV6-3	TRBD2	ASKRLAEYNEQF
TRBJ2-5	TRBV11-2	NA	ASSPATGRETQY
TRBJ2-3	TRBV20-1	NA	SAWSGQSTDTQY
TRBJ2-1	TRBV20-1	TRBD1	SAPPGGESNEQF
TRBJ2-2	TRBV7-2	TRBD2	ASSKTSGIPGELF
TRBJ2-2	TRBV7-9	TRBD1	ASSTGGYFSGELF
TRBJ2-4	TRBV7-8	TRBD1	ASSLAWTGAAAKNIQY